Detailed here is one TCR beta chain. V lost 5 bases to trimming and J lost 8 bases, with 19 bases between them. The CDR3 totals 15 residues. Germline V gene sequence: CDR1 SGHAT, CDR2 FQNNGV. PBMCs were not maintained or expanded in culture before analysis. TCRdb's copy holds only in-frame clones and misses some; the assay was immunoSEQ multiplex PCR. The sample consists of 60,000 to 75,000 clones, over 70% of them appearing once. The sample comes from a study of neoadjuvant anti-PD-1 for oral cavity cancer. Study context: Before surgery, most patients got three to four biweekly 3 mg/kg nivolumab doses. Non-progressing patients received a fourth nivolumab dose near day 43, then surgery on days 50-56.

The sequencing used PBMCs, collected before nivolumab (anti-PD-1) treatment. The rearrangement uses TRBV11-2 and TRBJ1-3; D is possibly TRBD1 (6 bases). This receptor was obtained from a person between 35 and 79 years old with oral cavity squamous cell carcinoma. The CDR3 DNA sequence: TGTGCCAGCAGCCCCGGGCCGGGGGCGGGAGACACCATATATTTT. Protein sequence: CASSPGPGAGDTIYF.